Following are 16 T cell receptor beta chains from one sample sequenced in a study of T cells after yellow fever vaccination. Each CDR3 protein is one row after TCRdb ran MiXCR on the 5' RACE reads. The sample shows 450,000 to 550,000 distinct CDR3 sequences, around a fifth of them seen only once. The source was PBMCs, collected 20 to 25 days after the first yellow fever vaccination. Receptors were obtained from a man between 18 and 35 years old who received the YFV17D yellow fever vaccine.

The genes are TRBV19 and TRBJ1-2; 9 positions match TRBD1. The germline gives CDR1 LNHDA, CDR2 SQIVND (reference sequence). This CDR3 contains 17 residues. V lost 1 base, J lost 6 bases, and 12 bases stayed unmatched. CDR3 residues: CASSIVGDRGMSDGYTF. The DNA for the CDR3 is TGTGCCAGTAGTATAGTCGGCGACAGGGGGATGTCGGATGGCTACACCTTC. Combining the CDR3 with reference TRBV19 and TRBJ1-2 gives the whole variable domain DGGITQSPKYLFRKEGQNVTLSCEQNLNHDAMYWYRQDPGQGLRLIYYSQIVNDFQKGDIAEGYSVSREKKESFPLTVTSAQKNPTAFYLCASSIVGDRGMSDGYTFGSGTRLTVV.

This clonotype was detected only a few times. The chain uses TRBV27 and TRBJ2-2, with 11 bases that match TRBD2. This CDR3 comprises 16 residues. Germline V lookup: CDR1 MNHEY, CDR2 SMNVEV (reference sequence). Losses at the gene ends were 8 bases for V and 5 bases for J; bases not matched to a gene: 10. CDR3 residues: CASCSGGAIGTGELFF. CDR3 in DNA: TGTGCCAGCTGTAGCGGGGGGGCCATTGGGACCGGGGAGCTGTTTTTT.

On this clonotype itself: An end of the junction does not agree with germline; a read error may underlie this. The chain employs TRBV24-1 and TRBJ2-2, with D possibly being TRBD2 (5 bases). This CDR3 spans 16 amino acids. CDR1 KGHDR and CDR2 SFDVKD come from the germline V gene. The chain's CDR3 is CATCESFRGNTGELFF. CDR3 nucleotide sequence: TGTGCCACCTGTGAGTCCTTCCGGGGGAACACCGGGGAGCTGTTTTTT.

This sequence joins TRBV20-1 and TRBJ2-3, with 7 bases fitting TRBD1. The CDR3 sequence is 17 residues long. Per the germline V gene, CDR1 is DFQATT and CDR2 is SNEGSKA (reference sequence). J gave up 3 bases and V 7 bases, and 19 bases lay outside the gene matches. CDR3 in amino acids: CSVRGIGRSLGTDTQYF. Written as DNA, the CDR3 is TGCAGTGTCAGGGGGATCGGCAGGTCCCTTGGTACAGATACGCAGTATTTT.

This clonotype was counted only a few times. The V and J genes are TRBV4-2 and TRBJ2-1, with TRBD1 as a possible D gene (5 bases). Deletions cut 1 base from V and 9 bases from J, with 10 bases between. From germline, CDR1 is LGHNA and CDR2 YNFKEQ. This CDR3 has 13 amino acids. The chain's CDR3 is CASSQVGALEQFF. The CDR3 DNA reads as TGTGCCAGCAGCCAAGTAGGGGCCCTTGAGCAGTTCTTC.

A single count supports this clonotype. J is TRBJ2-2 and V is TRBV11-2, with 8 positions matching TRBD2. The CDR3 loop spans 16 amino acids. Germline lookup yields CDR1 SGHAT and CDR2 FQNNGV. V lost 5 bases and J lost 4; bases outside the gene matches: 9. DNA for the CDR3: TGTGCCAGCAGCCCCCTAAGCGGGGGCTTCACCGGGGAGCTGTTTTTT. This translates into CASSPLSGGFTGELFF.

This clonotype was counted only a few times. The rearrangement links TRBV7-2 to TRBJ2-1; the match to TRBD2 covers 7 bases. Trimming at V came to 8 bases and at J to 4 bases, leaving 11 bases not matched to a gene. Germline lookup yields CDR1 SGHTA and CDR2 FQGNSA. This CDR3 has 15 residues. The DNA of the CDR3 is TGTGCCAGCGGCCGAGAGCGGGGTGTTTACAATGAGCAGTTCTTC. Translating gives CASGRERGVYNEQFF. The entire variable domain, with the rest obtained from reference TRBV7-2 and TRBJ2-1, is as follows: GAGVSQSPSNKVTEKGKDVELRCDPISGHTALYWYRQSLGQGLEFLIYFQGNSAPDKSGLPSDRFSAERTGGSVSTLTIQRTQQEDSAVYLCASGRERGVYNEQFFGPGTRLTVL.

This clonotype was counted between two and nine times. The CDR3 protein is CSARSRGGENYGYTF. CDR3 coding DNA: TGCAGTGCTAGGTCCAGGGGCGGAGAGAACTATGGCTACACCTTC. J is TRBJ1-2 and V is TRBV20-1; TRBD1 is a possible D gene (6 bases). With 3 bases removed from V and 2 bases from J, the gap between germline ends came to 16 bases. CDR1 and CDR2 (germline): DFQATT, SNEGSKA (reference sequence). CDR3 length: 15 amino acids.

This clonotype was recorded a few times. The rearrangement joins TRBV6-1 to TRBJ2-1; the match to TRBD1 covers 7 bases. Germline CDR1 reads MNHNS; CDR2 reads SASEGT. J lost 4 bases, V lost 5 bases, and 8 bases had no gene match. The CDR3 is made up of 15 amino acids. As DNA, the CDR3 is TGTGCCAGCAGTACAGGACAGGAACTTTACAATGAGCAGTTCTTC. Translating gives CASSTGQELYNEQFF.

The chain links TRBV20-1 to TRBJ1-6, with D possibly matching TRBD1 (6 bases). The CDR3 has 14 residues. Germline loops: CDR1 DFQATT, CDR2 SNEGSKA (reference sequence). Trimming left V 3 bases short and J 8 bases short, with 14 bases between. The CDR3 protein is CSARGGPGDSPLHF. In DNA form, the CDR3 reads TGCAGTGCTAGGGGGGGGCCCGGGGATTCACCCCTCCACTTT.

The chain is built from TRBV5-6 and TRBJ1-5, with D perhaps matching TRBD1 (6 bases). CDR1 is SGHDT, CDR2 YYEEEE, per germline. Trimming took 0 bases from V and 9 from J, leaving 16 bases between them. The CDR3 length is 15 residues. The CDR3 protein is CASSLAGNRERPQHF. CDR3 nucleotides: TGTGCCAGCAGCTTGGCCGGAAACAGGGAGCGGCCCCAGCATTTT.

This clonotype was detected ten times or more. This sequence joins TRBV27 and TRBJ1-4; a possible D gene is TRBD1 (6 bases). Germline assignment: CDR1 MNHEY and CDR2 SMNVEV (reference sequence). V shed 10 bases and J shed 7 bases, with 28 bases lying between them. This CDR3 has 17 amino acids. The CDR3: CATDPGAHRGKCEKLFF. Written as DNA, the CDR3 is TGTGCCACCGATCCAGGGGCCCATAGGGGAAAATGTGAAAAACTGTTTTTT.

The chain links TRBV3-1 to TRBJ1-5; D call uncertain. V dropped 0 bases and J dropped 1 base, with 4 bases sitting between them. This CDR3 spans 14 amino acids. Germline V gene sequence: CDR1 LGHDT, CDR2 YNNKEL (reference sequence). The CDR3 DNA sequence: TGTGCCAGCAGCCAAGATCAAAGCAATCAGCCCCAGCATTTT. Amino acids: CASSQDQSNQPQHF.

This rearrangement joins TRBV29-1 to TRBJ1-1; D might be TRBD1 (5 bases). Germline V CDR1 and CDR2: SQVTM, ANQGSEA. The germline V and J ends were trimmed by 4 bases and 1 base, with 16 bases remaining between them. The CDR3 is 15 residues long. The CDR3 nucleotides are TGCAGCGTTGCTTATAGGGGCAGAGGGAACACTGAAGCTTTCTTT. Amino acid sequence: CSVAYRGRGNTEAFF.

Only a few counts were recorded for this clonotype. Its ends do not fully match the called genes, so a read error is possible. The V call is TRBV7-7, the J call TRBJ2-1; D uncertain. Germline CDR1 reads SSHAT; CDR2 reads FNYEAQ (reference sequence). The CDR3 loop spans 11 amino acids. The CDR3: CASSSTIEQFF. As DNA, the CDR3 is TGTGCTAGCAGCTCCACCATTGAGCAGTTCTTC.

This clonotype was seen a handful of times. The CDR3 nucleotides are TGTGCCAGCAGCCAAGAAACGGGGGGCCTACAAGAGACCCAGTACTTC. Its protein product is CASSQETGGLQETQYF. J is TRBJ2-5 and V is TRBV4-2; D might be TRBD2 (7 bases). V was clipped by 0 bases and J by 2 bases, with 13 bases between them. The CDR3 is 16 residues long. From germline, CDR1 is LGHNA and CDR2 YNFKEQ.